A selection of T cell receptor beta chains follows, all from one sample in a study of cytomegalovirus exposure and HLA in healthy donors. Sequenced by immunoSEQ multiplex PCR; TCRdb stores in-frame clones only, minus some. The data show roughly 160,000 clones, 80% seen once. The sequencing sample was made of PBMCs. Receptors were obtained from a woman aged 45-65 years in good health and CMV-seronegative. The CDR3 runs from the conserved cysteine through the conserved F or W. Each record gives: J gene, clone size, D gene, V gene, CDR3 protein, CDR3 DNA. The D gene is left open where the match is weak. Part of the rows lack a size; the others show once, few, many or a class for expanded clones.

J: TRBJ1-3; size: once; D: NA; V: TRBV6-5; CDR3: CASKQAISGNTIYF; DNA: TGTGCCAGCAAACAAGCGATCTCTGGAAACACCATATATTTT
J: TRBJ2-2; size: NA; D: NA; V: TRBV7-8; CDR3: CASSLKLGLNTGELFF; DNA: TGTGCCAGCAGCTTAAAGTTGGGCTTAAACACCGGGGAGCTGTTTTTT
J: TRBJ2-5; size: NA; D: TRBD2; V: TRBV10-1; CDR3: CASSESSQIGREETQYF; DNA: TGCGCCAGCAGTGAGTCGTCCCAGATAGGGAGGGAGGAGACCCAGTACTTC
J: TRBJ2-1; size: few; D: NA; V: TRBV4-3; CDR3: CASSQFLGSYNEQFF; DNA: TGCGCCAGCAGCCAGTTTCTCGGCTCCTACAATGAGCAGTTCTTC
J: TRBJ1-1; size: NA; D: NA; V: TRBV15; CDR3: CATSRDRGVRTEAFF; DNA: TGTGCCACCAGCAGAGATCGGGGGGTGCGCACTGAAGCTTTCTTT
J: TRBJ2-1; size: NA; D: TRBD1; V: TRBV27; CDR3: CASSPPLDRGSGYNEQFF; DNA: TGTGCCAGCAGTCCGCCCCTTGACAGGGGATCCGGCTACAATGAGCAGTTCTTC
J: TRBJ2-7; size: few; D: NA; V: TRBV13; CDR3: CASSSGVSYEQYF; DNA: TGTGCCAGCAGCTCCGGGGTCTCCTACGAGCAGTACTTC
J: TRBJ2-6; size: NA; D: TRBD1; V: TRBV18; CDR3: CASSPGTGGSGANVLTF; DNA: TGTGCCAGCTCACCTGGGACAGGGGGCTCTGGGGCCAACGTCCTGACCTTC
J: TRBJ1-4; size: NA; D: NA; V: TRBV25-1; CDR3: CASAPHGGSEKLFF; DNA: TGTGCCAGCGCCCCTCACGGAGGGTCTGAAAAACTGTTTTTT
J: TRBJ2-4; size: NA; D: NA; V: TRBV6-1; CDR3: CASISGGAAKNIQYF; DNA: TGTGCCAGCATCTCGGGCGGGGCAGCCAAAAACATTCAGTACTTC
J: TRBJ2-3; size: NA; D: NA; V: TRBV4-1; CDR3: CASSQQITDTQYF; DNA: TGCGCCAGCAGCCAACAGATCACAGATACGCAGTATTTT
J: TRBJ1-4; size: NA; D: TRBD1; V: TRBV5-4; CDR3: CASSGQGAGANEKLFF; DNA: TGTGCCAGTTCGGGACAGGGGGCTGGGGCTAATGAAAAACTGTTTTTT
J: TRBJ2-3; size: NA; D: NA; V: TRBV11-2; CDR3: CASSPGQSTDTQYF; DNA: TGTGCCAGCAGCCCCGGACAGAGCACAGATACGCAGTATTTT
J: TRBJ1-5; size: NA; D: TRBD1; V: TRBV28; CDR3: CASNNLRGELQPQHF; DNA: TGTGCCAGCAACAACCTCAGGGGGGAGCTGCAGCCCCAGCATTTT
J: TRBJ1-5; size: NA; D: NA; V: TRBV19; CDR3: CASSIRDSNQPQHF; DNA: TGTGCCAGTAGTATCAGGGATAGCAATCAGCCCCAGCATTTT
J: TRBJ1-5; size: NA; D: NA; V: TRBV6-5; CDR3: CASSYSISGSQPQHF; DNA: TGTGCCAGCAGTTACTCGATCTCGGGAAGTCAGCCCCAGCATTTT
J: TRBJ2-5; size: NA; D: TRBD2; V: TRBV11-3; CDR3: CASSLNSREQETQYF; DNA: TGTGCCAGCAGCTTAAATTCGCGGGAGCAAGAGACCCAGTACTTC
J: TRBJ2-5; size: NA; D: NA; V: TRBV4-3; CDR3: CASSQGWEGGLGETQYF; DNA: TGCGCCAGCAGCCAAGGGTGGGAGGGGGGGCTGGGAGAGACCCAGTACTTC
J: TRBJ2-7; size: NA; D: NA; V: TRBV28; CDR3: CASSITRTHEQYF; DNA: TGTGCCAGCAGCATCACTAGAACCCACGAGCAGTACTTC
J: TRBJ2-1; size: NA; D: TRBD2; V: TRBV14; CDR3: CASSQVPGLAGDFLDEQFF; DNA: TGTGCCAGCAGCCAAGTCCCCGGACTAGCGGGAGATTTCTTGGATGAGCAGTTCTTC
J: TRBJ1-1; size: few; D: NA; V: TRBV6-1; CDR3: CASSEIRGNTEAFF; DNA: TGTGCCAGCAGTGAGATCAGGGGCAACACTGAAGCTTTCTTT
J: TRBJ1-1; size: few; D: NA; V: TRBV7-9; CDR3: CASSFVTAGGTEAFF; DNA: TGTGCCAGCAGCTTCGTCACGGCAGGAGGCACTGAAGCTTTCTTT
J: TRBJ2-1; size: NA; D: NA; V: TRBV5-1; CDR3: CASSLAAAGVTEQFF; DNA: TGCGCCAGCAGCTTGGCCGCGGCAGGGGTCACTGAGCAGTTCTTC
J: TRBJ2-5; size: NA; D: TRBD2; V: TRBV12-5; CDR3: CASGFGAGEETQYF; DNA: TGTGCTAGTGGTTTTGGAGCGGGGGAAGAGACCCAGTACTTC
J: TRBJ2-7; size: NA; D: NA; V: TRBV7-9; CDR3: CASSSIHSRPYEQYF; DNA: TGTGCCAGCAGCTCGATACACAGTCGCCCCTACGAGCAGTACTTC
J: TRBJ1-5; size: NA; D: NA; V: TRBV5-1; CDR3: CASSPGGIGEPQHF; DNA: TGCGCCAGCAGCCCCGGGGGGATTGGAGAGCCCCAGCATTTT
J: TRBJ1-1; size: NA; D: NA; V: TRBV6-5; CDR3: CASSYRVDTEAFF; DNA: TGTGCCAGCAGTTACCGAGTAGACACTGAAGCTTTCTTT
J: TRBJ1-2; size: once; D: NA; V: TRBV28; CDR3: CASRPFVAAGDYGYTF; DNA: TGTGCCAGCAGGCCATTCGTGGCAGCGGGGGACTATGGCTACACCTTC
J: TRBJ1-3; size: NA; D: NA; V: TRBV5-5; CDR3: CASSSDRQSSGNTIYF; DNA: TGTGCCAGCAGCAGTGACAGGCAGAGCTCTGGAAACACCATATATTTT
J: TRBJ2-1; size: NA; D: NA; V: TRBV28; CDR3: CASPTAGENYNEQFF; DNA: TGTGCCAGCCCCACTGCAGGGGAAAACTACAATGAGCAGTTCTTC
J: TRBJ2-1; size: NA; D: NA; V: TRBV14; CDR3: CASSQESVHGQFF; DNA: TGTGCCAGCAGCCAAGAATCAGTTCATGGGCAGTTCTTC
J: TRBJ1-1; size: NA; D: TRBD1; V: TRBV28; CDR3: CASSLSGQGAENTQAFF; DNA: TGTGCCAGCAGTTTAAGCGGACAGGGGGCAGAGAACACTCAAGCTTTCTTT
J: TRBJ1-4; size: NA; D: NA; V: TRBV5-1; CDR3: CASSALGSGGEKLFF; DNA: TGCGCCAGCAGCGCCTTGGGGTCGGGGGGGGAAAAACTGTTTTTT
J: TRBJ1-5; size: few; D: TRBD1; V: TRBV19; CDR3: CASSSGGLVQPQHF; DNA: TGTGCCAGTAGCTCAGGGGGGTTGGTGCAGCCCCAGCATTTT
J: TRBJ1-2; size: NA; D: NA; V: TRBV7-8; CDR3: CASSLGRQVDGYTF; DNA: TGTGCCAGCAGCTTAGGGCGCCAGGTAGATGGCTACACCTTC
J: TRBJ2-1; size: NA; D: TRBD2; V: TRBV11-1; CDR3: CASSLERGVAGGYNEQFF; DNA: TGTGCCAGCAGCTTAGAGCGTGGCGTAGCGGGAGGGTACAATGAGCAGTTCTTC
J: TRBJ1-5; size: NA; D: NA; V: TRBV15; CDR3: CATSRDPKSGQPQHF; DNA: TGTGCCACCAGCAGAGATCCGAAGTCGGGTCAGCCCCAGCATTTT
J: TRBJ2-7; size: NA; D: TRBD2; V: TRBV7-2; CDR3: CASSLPGGSYEQYF; DNA: TGTGCCAGCAGCTTACCGGGGGGCTCCTACGAGCAGTACTTC
J: TRBJ1-2; size: few; D: NA; V: TRBV2; CDR3: CASRAGVYGYTF; DNA: TGTGCCAGCAGGGCAGGGGTCTATGGCTACACCTTC
J: TRBJ2-2; size: NA; D: NA; V: TRBV5-8; CDR3: CASSPSSADTYTGELFF; DNA: TGTGCCAGCAGCCCCTCGAGTGCGGACACTTACACCGGGGAGCTGTTTTTT
J: TRBJ2-1; size: NA; D: TRBD2; V: TRBV6-6; CDR3: CASGGAGEYNEQFF; DNA: TGTGCCAGCGGGGGAGCGGGGGAGTACAATGAGCAGTTCTTC